The clone carrying this T cell receptor (beta chain) was seen many times. The antigen is unknown. Per germline, CDR1 SGHTA and CDR2 FQGTGA. V was cut by 3 bases and J by 3 bases, with 17 bases left in between. The CDR3 is made up of 17 amino acids. TCRdb fed the reads into MiXCR, producing one record per CDR3 protein. This sample yields approximately 500,000 distinct CDR3 sequences, of which about 11% are seen a single time; 10% belongs to the top ten. This entry comes from a study of T cell repertoires in cytomegalovirus infection. Study at large: Indications of both CMV infection and matching HLA type were provided by public TCR beta signatures.

Study observations and caveats: Dominating the ex vivo response were HLA-C-restricted CMV-specific TCR beta clonotypes. Cumulated frequencies of public TCR beta families served to identify carriers of CMV plus the relevant HLA.

This chain links TRBV7-3 with TRBJ2-2; D might be TRBD1 (6 bases). This sequence originates from a human donor in good health (CMV status not recorded). Some clones in this sample may be carry-over from other donors' samples. Sample: PBMCs. The CDR3 sequence: CASSFTGLQGYTGELFF. The CDR3, as DNA: TGTGCCAGCAGCTTTACGGGATTACAGGGTTACACCGGGGAGCTGTTTTTT.